These 7 T cell receptor beta chains were all obtained from the same sample, sequenced in a study of blood T cells in healthy people across ages. It was with a sample-barcoded 5' primer and a J-beta primer mix that a second PCR of roughly 7 to 12 cycles was run. TCRdb itself ran the 5' RACE reads through MiXCR, one entry per CDR3 protein. The data hold over 950,000 distinct CDR3 sequences, with 51% observed a single time. Input material: blood. These receptors all come from an older woman in good health.

A remark on this clonotype: A read error may explain this, as a much larger clone is one base away. The genes are TRBV4-1 and TRBJ2-7; D is perhaps TRBD1 or TRBD2 (5 bases each). The germline gives CDR1 MGHRA, CDR2 YSYEKL. This CDR3 is 17 amino acids long. Here the CDR3 reads CASSPEPGRWSSYGQYF. The CDR3 DNA reads TGCGCCAGCAGCCCAGAACCGGGACGGTGGAGCTCCTACGGGCAGTACTTC.

The V and J genes are TRBV7-2 and TRBJ2-3; D is uncertain. Germline CDR1 reads SGHTA; CDR2 reads FQGNSA. The CDR3 spans 16 residues. V lost 0 bases, J lost 1 base, and 11 bases lay in between. CDR3 region: CASSLAPGFRTDTQYF. The CDR3 nucleotides are TGTGCCAGCAGCTTAGCCCCCGGGTTTCGCACAGATACGCAGTATTTT. Full variable domain (outside the CDR3, taken from reference TRBV7-2 and TRBJ2-3): GAGVSQSPSNKVTEKGKDVELRCDPISGHTALYWYRQSLGQGLEFLIYFQGNSAPDKSGLPSDRFSAERTGGSVSTLTIQRTQQEDSAVYLCASSLAPGFRTDTQYFGPGTRLTVL.

The rearrangement joins TRBV7-2 to TRBJ2-1; a weak D match, TRBD2 (5 bases). The ends were cut back, 4 bases at V and 8 bases at J, with 15 bases in the middle. Germline values: CDR1 SGHTA, CDR2 FQGNSA. The CDR3 spans 14 residues. The CDR3 protein is CASSWRSGYYEQFF. The CDR3 DNA reads TGTGCCAGCAGCTGGAGAAGCGGTTACTATGAGCAGTTCTTC.

To note about this clonotype: Germline and junction disagree at one end, which may indicate a read error. The V and J genes are TRBV4-2 and TRBJ1-4, with D uncertain. CDR1 and CDR2 (germline): LGHNA, YNFKEQ. This CDR3 has 15 amino acids. CDR3 amino acids: CASGQVLATNEKLFF. CDR3 DNA sequence: TGTGCCAGCGGCCAAGTGTTAGCAACTAATGAAAAACTGTTTTTT.

This chain joins TRBV4-2 and TRBJ2-3, with 7 bases aligning to TRBD2. CDR1 and CDR2 (germline): LGHNA, YNFKEQ. The CDR3 has 18 residues. The junction had 12 bases not matched to a gene; V was cut back by 1 base and J by 2 bases. This chain's CDR3 is CASSQGAIGLADTDTQYF. The CDR3 DNA reads TGTGCCAGCAGCCAAGGGGCCATAGGGCTAGCGGACACAGATACGCAGTATTTT.

The genes are TRBV7-2 and TRBJ2-5; D unresolved. The CDR3 loop spans 13 amino acids. Deletions cut 5 bases from V and 5 bases from J, with 12 bases between. The V gene's germline CDR1 is SGHTA and CDR2 FQGNSA. This chain's CDR3 is CASSRAVPETQYF. The CDR3 coding sequence is TGTGCCAGCAGCCGGGCCGTTCCGGAGACCCAGTACTTC. Using reference TRBV7-2 and TRBJ2-5 for the parts outside the CDR3, the full variable domain is GAGVSQSPSNKVTEKGKDVELRCDPISGHTALYWYRQSLGQGLEFLIYFQGNSAPDKSGLPSDRFSAERTGGSVSTLTIQRTQQEDSAVYLCASSRAVPETQYFGPGTRLLVL.

This clonotype was observed a single time. J is TRBJ2-3 and V is TRBV20-1; 7 bases fit TRBD1. This CDR3 has 18 amino acids. CDR1 is DFQATT, CDR2 SNEGSKA, per germline (reference sequence). V trimming: 6 bases; J trimming: 2 bases; junction bases outside the gene matches: 20. CDR3 sequence (DNA): TGCAGTGCGCCCTACAGGGGCCCCCAAGCCGATTACACAGATACGCAGTATTTT. Its translation: CSAPYRGPQADYTDTQYF.